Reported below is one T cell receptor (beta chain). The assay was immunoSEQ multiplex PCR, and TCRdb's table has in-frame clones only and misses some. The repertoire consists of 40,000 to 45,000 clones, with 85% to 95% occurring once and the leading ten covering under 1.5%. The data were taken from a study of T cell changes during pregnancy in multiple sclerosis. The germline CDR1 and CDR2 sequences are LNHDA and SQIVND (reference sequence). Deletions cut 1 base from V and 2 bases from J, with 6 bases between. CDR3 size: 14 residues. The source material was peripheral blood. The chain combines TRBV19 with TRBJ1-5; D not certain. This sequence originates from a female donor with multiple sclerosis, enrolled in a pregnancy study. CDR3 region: CASSIVDRNQPQHF. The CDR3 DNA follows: TGTGCCAGTAGTATAGTGGATCGCAATCAGCCCCAGCATTTT.